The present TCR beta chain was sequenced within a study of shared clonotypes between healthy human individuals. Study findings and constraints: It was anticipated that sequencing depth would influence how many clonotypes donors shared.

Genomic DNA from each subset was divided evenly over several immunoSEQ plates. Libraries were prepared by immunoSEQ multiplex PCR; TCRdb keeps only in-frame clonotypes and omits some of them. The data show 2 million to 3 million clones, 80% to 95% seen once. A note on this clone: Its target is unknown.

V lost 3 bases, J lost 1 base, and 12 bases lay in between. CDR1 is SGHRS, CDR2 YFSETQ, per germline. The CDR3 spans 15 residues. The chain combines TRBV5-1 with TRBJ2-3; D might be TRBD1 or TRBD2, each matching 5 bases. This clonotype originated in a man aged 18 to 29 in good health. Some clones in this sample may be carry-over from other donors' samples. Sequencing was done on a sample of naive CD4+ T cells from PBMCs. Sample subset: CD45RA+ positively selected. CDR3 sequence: CASSYGTYGTDTQYF. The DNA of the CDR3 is TGCGCCAGCAGCTATGGGACGTATGGCACAGATACGCAGTATTTT.